One and the same sample provided the 23 T cell receptor beta chains below, sequenced in a study of OX40 agonist ivuxolimab in advanced cancers. The method was immunoSEQ multiplex PCR; TCRdb's version includes in-frame clones alone and lacks a portion of them. The table includes tens of thousands of clones, around 89% detected once. The source was CD4+ or CD8+ T cells sorted from blood, collected in a trial of the OX40 agonist ivuxolimab. The origin of the receptors is an adult with an advanced solid tumor such as melanoma, head and neck, liver or kidney cancer.

This clone was seen a few times. The sample contains more than one DNA sequence encoding this CDR3. The chain couples TRBV7-3 to TRBJ2-2; 11 bases match TRBD2. CDR3 length: 15 amino acids. Per germline, CDR1 SGHTA and CDR2 FQGTGA. V gave up 5 bases and J gave up 4 bases; unmatched junction bases: 3. In DNA form, the CDR3 reads TGTGCCAGCAGCCCCGGGACTAGCGGCACCGGGGAGCTGTTTTTT. Its protein is CASSPGTSGTGELFF.

The CDR3 is CASSYADTEAFF. DNA for the CDR3: TGTGCCAGCAGTTACGCGGACACTGAAGCTTTCTTT. The rearrangement joins TRBV6-6 to TRBJ1-1; D is undetermined. The CDR3 is made up of 12 amino acids. Germline loops: CDR1 MNHNY, CDR2 SVGAGI (reference sequence). Trimming took off 2 bases at V and 3 bases at J, with 4 bases between the two ends.

The chain joins TRBV6-5 to TRBJ2-1, with D tentatively TRBD1 or TRBD2 (5 bases each). This CDR3 comprises 12 residues. From germline, CDR1 is MNHEY and CDR2 SVGAGI. The V end lost 0 bases, the J end lost 8 bases, and 5 bases lay between the germline ends. The CDR3 DNA is TGTGCCAGCAGTTACTCGGGGGATGAGCAGTTCTTC. This encodes CASSYSGDEQFF.

This clone was seen a single time. The J gene is TRBJ1-2, the V gene TRBV4-2; D uncertain. The CDR3 length is 15 residues. CDR1 and CDR2 from the germline V gene are LGHNA and YNFKEQ. V lost 4 bases and J 7 bases, leaving 19 bases between the germline ends. The CDR3 loop reads CASSPPHQEVGGYTF. CDR3 coding DNA: TGTGCCAGCAGCCCTCCCCACCAGGAGGTGGGTGGCTACACCTTC.

This clone was found a few times. This chain links TRBV5-5 with TRBJ2-1, with D maybe TRBD2 (5 bases). CDR3 length: 15 residues. V gave up 2 bases and J gave up 4 bases, with 13 bases separating them. Per the germline V gene, CDR1 is SGHKS and CDR2 is YYEKEE (reference sequence). CDR3 loop: CASSFDGERYNEQFF. CDR3 sequence (DNA): TGTGCCAGCAGCTTCGACGGGGAACGGTACAATGAGCAGTTCTTC.

Note on this clone: Other nucleotide sequences in the sample specify the same CDR3. The chain is built from TRBV4-2 and TRBJ2-7; 8 bases match TRBD2. CDR3 length equals 15 residues. The V and J ends lost 0 bases and 2 bases, in that order; junction bases with no gene match: 3. The germline V gene encodes CDR1 LGHNA and CDR2 YNFKEQ. The CDR3 protein is CASSQDTSGAYEQYF. As DNA, the CDR3 is TGTGCCAGCAGCCAAGATACTAGCGGAGCCTACGAGCAGTACTTC.

This clone was recorded only once. The genes are TRBV7-9 and TRBJ2-7; D is possibly TRBD2 (5 bases). Per the germline V gene, CDR1 is SEHNR and CDR2 is FQNEAQ (reference sequence). V was cut by 5 bases and J by 5 bases, with 10 bases left in between. The CDR3 covers 12 residues. The CDR3 DNA follows: TGTGCCAGCAGCCTCTACGGGAACGAGCAGTACTTC. Its translation: CASSLYGNEQYF.

The genes are TRBV4-2 and TRBJ2-2, with 9 bases matching TRBD2. CDR3 length equals 17 residues. Germline loops: CDR1 LGHNA, CDR2 YNFKEQ. Trimming cost V 1 base and J 2 bases; bases outside gene matches: 5. In nucleotides, the CDR3 is TGTGCCAGCAGCCAAGCCGAGCGGGAGGTAAACACCGGGGAGCTGTTTTTT. Residues: CASSQAEREVNTGELFF.

The chain recombines TRBV28 with TRBJ2-1, with D unresolved. Deletions cut 1 base from V and 3 bases from J, with 4 bases between. Looked up from germline, CDR1 is MDHEN and CDR2 is SYDVKM. CDR3 length equals 13 residues. CDR3 loop: CASSLSFYNEQFF. The CDR3 DNA is TGTGCCAGCAGTTTATCGTTCTACAATGAGCAGTTCTTC. Looking up the rest from reference TRBV28 and TRBJ2-1 gives the full variable domain: DVKVTQSSRYLVKRTGEKVFLECVQDMDHENMFWYRQDPGLGLRLIYFSYDVKMKEKGDIPEGYSVSREKKERFSLILESASTNQTSMYLCASSLSFYNEQFFGPGTRLTVL.

The V gene is TRBV15, the J gene TRBJ2-3, with 10 bases that match TRBD1. J lost 2 bases, V lost 1 base, and 3 bases had no gene match. Germline loops: CDR1 LNHNV, CDR2 YYDKDF (reference sequence). The CDR3 is made up of 16 amino acids. The CDR3 sequence: CATSRVGTGATDTQYF. DNA for the CDR3: TGTGCCACCAGCAGAGTTGGGACAGGGGCCACAGATACGCAGTATTTT.

J is TRBJ1-5 and V is TRBV21-1; the table gives TRBD1 as D, unverified against the DNA. TRBV21-1 is a pseudogene. The CDR3 spans 17 residues. The CDR3 coding sequence is TGTGCCAGCAGTAAACCGGGACAGGGTGTTAGCAATCAGCCCCAGCATTTT. The encoded protein is CASSKPGQGVSNQPQHF.

V gene TRBV7-3 combines with J gene TRBJ1-1, with D possibly matching TRBD1 (6 bases). The length of the CDR3 is 15 residues. V was pared by 2 bases and J by 5 bases, with 15 bases between. In germline, CDR1 is SGHTA, CDR2 FQGTGA. CDR3 protein: CASSLEQGPWTEAFF. The CDR3 DNA sequence: TGTGCCAGCAGCTTAGAACAGGGACCCTGGACTGAAGCTTTCTTT.

This chain uses TRBV9 with TRBJ2-7, with a possible D match to TRBD2 (6 bases). The CDR3 covers 14 residues. Trimming pared 2 bases from V and 3 bases from J, leaving 12 bases between. Per the germline V gene, CDR1 is SGDLS and CDR2 is YYNGEE. The CDR3 nucleotides read TGTGCCAGCAGCGTCGCTAGCGAGGACTACGAGCAGTACTTC. Amino acid sequence: CASSVASEDYEQYF.

The V gene is TRBV2, the J gene TRBJ2-5, with a possible D match to TRBD1 (5 bases). The closer fit of TRBJ2-7 to the DNA end suggests the J call may be wrong. Per germline, CDR1 SNHLY and CDR2 FYNNEI. The CDR3 spans 11 residues. CDR3 in amino acids: CASDRSYEQYF. The CDR3 bases are TGTGCCAGCGACAGATCCTACGAGCAGTACTTC.

This rearrangement joins TRBV6-4 to TRBJ2-7; D might be TRBD1 (5 bases). V lost 0 bases and J lost 6, with 9 bases in between. Germline CDR1 and CDR2: MRHNA and SNTAGT. The CDR3 is made up of 13 amino acids. DNA of the CDR3: TGTGCCAGCAGTGACTCAGGGGTAGGCGAGCAGTACTTC. Protein: CASSDSGVGEQYF.

The chain carries TRBV29-1 and TRBJ1-2, with 8 nucleotides matching TRBD1. The germline CDR1 and CDR2 sequences are SQVTM and ANQGSEA. Losses at the gene ends were 6 bases for V and 0 bases for J; bases not matched to a gene: 3. The CDR3 loop spans 13 amino acids. The CDR3 nucleotides read TGCAGCGTCACAGGGGGAACTAACTATGGCTACACCTTC. It specifies CSVTGGTNYGYTF.

The V and J genes are TRBV6-6 and TRBJ2-2; no definite D call. CDR1 is MNHNY, CDR2 SVGAGI, per germline (reference sequence). V lost 4 bases and J 5 bases, leaving 8 bases between the germline ends. This CDR3 region has 13 residues. CDR3 in DNA: TGTGCCAGCAGTTCGCCCGGTACCGGGGAGCTGTTTTTT. This encodes CASSSPGTGELFF.

This chain links TRBV7-9 with TRBJ2-1; a weak D match, TRBD1 (6 bases). The germline CDR1 and CDR2 sequences are SEHNR and FQNEAQ (reference sequence). The CDR3 is made up of 16 amino acids. Trimming left V 3 bases short and J 0 bases short, with 12 bases between. The chain's CDR3 is CASSFRDRNSYNEQFF. Here the CDR3 DNA reads TGTGCCAGCAGCTTCCGTGACAGGAACTCCTACAATGAGCAGTTCTTC.

The chain carries TRBV27 and TRBJ2-1, with 9 bases lining up with TRBD2. V lost 2 bases to trimming and J lost 2 bases; unmatched junction nucleotides: 7. The germline V gene encodes CDR1 MNHEY and CDR2 SMNVEV (reference sequence). This CDR3 contains 17 residues. This CDR3 is CASSLTSGQPTYNEQFF. The CDR3 nucleotides read TGTGCCAGCAGTTTAACTAGCGGGCAACCTACCTACAATGAGCAGTTCTTC.

This chain uses TRBV19 with TRBJ1-4, with unresolved D. V was cut by 10 bases and J by 4 bases, with 16 bases left in between. The CDR3 is made up of 14 amino acids. Germline V gene sequence: CDR1 LNHDA, CDR2 SQIVND (reference sequence). CDR3 nucleotide sequence: TGTGCCACCGACCCAGGCTTTAGTAATGAAAAACTGTTTTTT. Translation: CATDPGFSNEKLFF.

The count of this clone is one. The chain is built from TRBV6-5 and TRBJ2-2; no reliable D call. V lost 0 bases and J 4 bases, leaving 6 bases between the germline ends. Germline values: CDR1 MNHEY, CDR2 SVGAGI. The CDR3 is 14 residues long. The CDR3, as DNA: TGTGCCAGCAGTTACTCCATCTCCACCGGGGAGCTGTTTTTT. It codes for CASSYSISTGELFF.

A few counts support this clone. The CDR3 DNA is TGTGCCAGCACCCAAACGGGACAGCTGAACACTGAAGCTTTCTTT. It encodes CASTQTGQLNTEAFF. The rearrangement joins TRBV5-5 to TRBJ1-1; TRBD1 matches at 7 bases. Germline CDR1 SGHKS, CDR2 YYEKEE (reference sequence). CDR3 length: 15 residues. The trim removed 6 bases at V and 0 bases at J, leaving 8 bases unmatched.

J is TRBJ1-5 and V is TRBV28; D gene unclear. The CDR3 is 14 amino acids. Germline V lookup: CDR1 MDHEN, CDR2 SYDVKM. The V and J ends lost 5 bases and 4 bases respectively, with 12 bases between them. The CDR3 sequence is CASSHSLWNQPQHF. The CDR3 nucleotides are TGTGCCAGCAGTCACAGCCTTTGGAATCAGCCCCAGCATTTT.